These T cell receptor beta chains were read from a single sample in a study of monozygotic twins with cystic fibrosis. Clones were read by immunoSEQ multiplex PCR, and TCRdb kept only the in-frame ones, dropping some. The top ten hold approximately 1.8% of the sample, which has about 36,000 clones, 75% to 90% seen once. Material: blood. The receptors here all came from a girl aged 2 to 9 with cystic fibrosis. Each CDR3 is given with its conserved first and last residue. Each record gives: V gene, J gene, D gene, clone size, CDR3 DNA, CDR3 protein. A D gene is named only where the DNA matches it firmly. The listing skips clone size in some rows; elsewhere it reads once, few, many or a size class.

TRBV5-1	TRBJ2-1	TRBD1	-	TGCGCCAGCAGCTCAGGACAGGGGAAGTTCTTC	CASSSGQGKFF
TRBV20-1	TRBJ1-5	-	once	TGCAGTGCTAGATTGTCGGGGCCCCAGCATTTT	CSARLSGPQHF
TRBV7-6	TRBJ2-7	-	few	TGTGCCAGCAGCCCCAAGTCTTACCGGGACTCTTACGAGCAGTACTTC	CASSPKSYRDSYEQYF
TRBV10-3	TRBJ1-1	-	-	TGTGCCATCAGTGGGGGGTACAGGGCCACTGAAGCTTTCTTT	CAISGGYRATEAFF
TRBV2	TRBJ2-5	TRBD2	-	TGTGCCAGCAGTGAAGCGAAAACTAGTAGCGGGCAGTACTTC	CASSEAKTSSGQYF
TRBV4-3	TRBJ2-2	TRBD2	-	TGCGCCAGCGAGGGGACTAGCTACACCGGGGAGCTGTTTTTT	CASEGTSYTGELFF
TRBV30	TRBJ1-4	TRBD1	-	TGTGCCTGGAGTCAGGGGGCTAATGAAAAACTGTTTTTT	CAWSQGANEKLFF
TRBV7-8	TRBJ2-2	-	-	TGTGCCAGCAGCTTTACCCCCGGGGAGCTGTTTTTT	CASSFTPGELFF
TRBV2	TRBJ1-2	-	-	TGTGCCAGCAGTGTTCGGGACCCGTATGGCTACACCTTC	CASSVRDPYGYTF
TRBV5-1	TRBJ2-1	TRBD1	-	TGCGCCAGCAGCTTAACAGGGGTGGCCTACAATGAGCAGTTCTTC	CASSLTGVAYNEQFF
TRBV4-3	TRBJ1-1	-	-	TGCGCCAGCAGCCAAGATACGACTGAAGCTTTCTTT	CASSQDTTEAFF
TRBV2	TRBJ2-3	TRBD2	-	TGTGCCAGCAGGGACCGACTTACTAGCGGGGGAACAGATACGCAGTATTTT	CASRDRLTSGGTDTQYF
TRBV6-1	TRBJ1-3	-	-	TGTGCCAGCAGGTTGGTGGGGTCTGGAAACACCATATATTTT	CASRLVGSGNTIYF
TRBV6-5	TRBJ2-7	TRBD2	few	TGTGCCAGCAGTTACTCGAACCAGGGAGGGTACGAGCAGTACTTC	CASSYSNQGGYEQYF
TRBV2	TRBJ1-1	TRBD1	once	TGTGCCAGTAGGGACAGACTGAACACTGAAGCTTTCTTT	CASRDRLNTEAFF
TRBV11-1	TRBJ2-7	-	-	TGTGCCAGCAGCCTACAGGGAGTTAACTACGAGCAGTACTTC	CASSLQGVNYEQYF
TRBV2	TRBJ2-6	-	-	TGTGCCAGCAGTGAAGGTACACTGAGCTCTGGGGCCAACGTCCTGACTTTC	CASSEGTLSSGANVLTF
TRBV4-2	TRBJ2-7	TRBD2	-	TGTGCCAGCAGCCAAGACCCGGGGGGGTCCGAGCAGTACTTC	CASSQDPGGSEQYF
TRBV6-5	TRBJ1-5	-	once	TGTGCCAGCAGGACAAAAAGGGATAGCAATCAGCCCCAGCATTTT	CASRTKRDSNQPQHF
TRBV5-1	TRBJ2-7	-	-	TGCGCCAGCAGCTTGGGGTTGGACGGGTTTAGGGACGAGCAGTACTTC	CASSLGLDGFRDEQYF
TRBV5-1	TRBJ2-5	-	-	TGCGCCAGCAGCTTGGATGCCCGGACCCAAGAGACCCAGTACTTC	CASSLDARTQETQYF
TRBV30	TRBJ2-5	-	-	TGTGCCTGGAGTCGACAGTTCCAAGAGACCCAGTACTTC	CAWSRQFQETQYF
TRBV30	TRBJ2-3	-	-	TGTGCCTGGAGTGCAGGGGGGGCAGATACGCAGTATTTT	CAWSAGGADTQYF
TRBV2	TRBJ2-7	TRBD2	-	TGTGCCAGCAGTTGGACTAGCGGGGTCGAGCAGTACTTC	CASSWTSGVEQYF
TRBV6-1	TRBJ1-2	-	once	TGTGCCAGCAGTGCGCGTATCACCATTGTGGGGACTGATGGCTACACCTTC	CASSARITIVGTDGYTF
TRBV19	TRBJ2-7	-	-	TGTGCCAGTAGTATGCCGGGGGCGCAGTACGAGCAGTACTTC	CASSMPGAQYEQYF
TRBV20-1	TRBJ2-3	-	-	TGCAGTGCTATAGCCTTGATTGCGCAGTATTTT	CSAIALIAQYF
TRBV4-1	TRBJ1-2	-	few	TGCGCCAGCAGCCAAGACGGATTAAACTATGGCTACACCTTC	CASSQDGLNYGYTF
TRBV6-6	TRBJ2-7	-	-	TGTGCCAGCAGTTACTCCGGGCCCGGACCCTACGAGCAGTACTTC	CASSYSGPGPYEQYF
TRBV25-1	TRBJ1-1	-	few	TGTGCCAGCAGTGACTGGGGTTGGAGGAAAGCTTTCTTT	CASSDWGWRKAFF
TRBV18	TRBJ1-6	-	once	TGTGCCAGCTCACCATTTGGGGAAGCAAATTCACCCCTCCACTTT	CASSPFGEANSPLHF
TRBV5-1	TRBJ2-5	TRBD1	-	TGCGCCAGCAGCGCGACAGGGGCAGAGACCCAGTACTTC	CASSATGAETQYF
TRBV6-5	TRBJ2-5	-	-	TGTGCCAGCAGTGGGACGTTTCAAGAGACCCAGTACTTC	CASSGTFQETQYF
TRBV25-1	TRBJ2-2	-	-	TGTGCCAGCAGGGACGCCCATGAAACCGGGGAGCTGTTTTTT	CASRDAHETGELFF
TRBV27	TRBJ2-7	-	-	TGTGCCAGCAGTTGGGGAAATTCCTACGAGCAGTACTTC	CASSWGNSYEQYF
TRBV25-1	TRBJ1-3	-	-	TGTGCCAGCAGTGATCGGGGGATAGGAAACACCATATATTTT	CASSDRGIGNTIYF
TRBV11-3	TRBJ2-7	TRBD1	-	TGTGCCAGCAGCGACACGAGGACAGGGCTCTCCTACGAGCAGTACTTC	CASSDTRTGLSYEQYF
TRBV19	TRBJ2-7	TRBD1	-	TGTGCCAGTAGTCGATTACCGGGACAGGGAACCTACGAGCAGTACTTC	CASSRLPGQGTYEQYF
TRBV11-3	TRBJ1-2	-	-	TGTGCCAGCAGCTTAGCCCAACAGAAGGCTAACTATGGCTACACCTTC	CASSLAQQKANYGYTF
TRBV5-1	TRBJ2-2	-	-	TGCGCCAGCAGCTATGTCGGGGGCACCGGGGAGCTGTTTTTT	CASSYVGGTGELFF
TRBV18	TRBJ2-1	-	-	TGTGCCACCTCACCTTCTCATCCAAACAGGGCCGATGAGCAGTTCTTC	CATSPSHPNRADEQFF
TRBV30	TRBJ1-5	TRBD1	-	TGTGCCTGGAGTGTATTTGGAGGGCAGGGGGCCTTCGGCAATCAGCCCCAGCATTTT	CAWSVFGGQGAFGNQPQHF
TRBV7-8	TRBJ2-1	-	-	TGTGCCAGCAGCTTAGTGACCCTCAATGAGCAGTTCTTC	CASSLVTLNEQFF
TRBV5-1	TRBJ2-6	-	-	TGCGCCAGCAGCTTGGTAACAGGGTCTGGGGCCAACGTCCTGACTTTC	CASSLVTGSGANVLTF
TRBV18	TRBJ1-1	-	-	TGTGCCAGCTCACCACCGGGACGGGTCATGAACACTGAAGCTTTCTTT	CASSPPGRVMNTEAFF
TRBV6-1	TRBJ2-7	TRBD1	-	TGTGCCAGCAGACCTTTAGGGGACAGGCGCTACGAGCAGTACTTC	CASRPLGDRRYEQYF
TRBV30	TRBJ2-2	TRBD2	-	TGTGCCTGGAGTGTAGGCCTAGCGGGGGGCACCGGGGAGCTGTTTTTT	CAWSVGLAGGTGELFF
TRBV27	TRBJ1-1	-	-	TGTGCCAGCAGTTCCGACTCACCTGAAGCTTTCTTT	CASSSDSPEAFF
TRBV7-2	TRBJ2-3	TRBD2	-	TGTGCCAGCAGCCTTAGACTAGCGGGGGCTAGCACAGATACGCAGTATTTT	CASSLRLAGASTDTQYF
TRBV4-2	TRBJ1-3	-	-	TGTGCCAGCAGCCGTGGGGAAGCTGGAAACACCATATATTTT	CASSRGEAGNTIYF
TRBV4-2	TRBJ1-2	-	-	TGTGCCAGCAGCCAAGTCGGCACAGACTATGGCTACACCTTC	CASSQVGTDYGYTF
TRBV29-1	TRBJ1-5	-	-	TGCAGCGTTGGGGTAGCCAATCAGCCCCAGCATTTT	CSVGVANQPQHF
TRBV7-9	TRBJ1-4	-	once	TGTGCCAGCAACCCACTTCCCTCCTTACAGCGGACAACTAATGAAAAACTGTTTTTT	CASNPLPSLQRTTNEKLFF
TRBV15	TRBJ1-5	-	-	TGTGCCACTACTAACAGGGCCAACAATCAGCCCCAGCATTTT	CATTNRANNQPQHF
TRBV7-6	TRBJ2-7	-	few	TGTGCCAGCAGCACCCGGGACGCTCGCTACGAGCAGTACTTC	CASSTRDARYEQYF
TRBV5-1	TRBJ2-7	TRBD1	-	TGCGCCAGCAGCTTGGGGACAGGGGGCCCCTACGAGCAGTACTTC	CASSLGTGGPYEQYF
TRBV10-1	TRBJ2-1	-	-	TGCGCCAGCAGGAGGAGTTTACCACAGGGCTATGAGCAGTTCTTC	CASRRSLPQGYEQFF
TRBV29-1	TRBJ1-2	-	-	TGCAGCGTTAATACAGGAAACTATGGCTACACCTTC	CSVNTGNYGYTF